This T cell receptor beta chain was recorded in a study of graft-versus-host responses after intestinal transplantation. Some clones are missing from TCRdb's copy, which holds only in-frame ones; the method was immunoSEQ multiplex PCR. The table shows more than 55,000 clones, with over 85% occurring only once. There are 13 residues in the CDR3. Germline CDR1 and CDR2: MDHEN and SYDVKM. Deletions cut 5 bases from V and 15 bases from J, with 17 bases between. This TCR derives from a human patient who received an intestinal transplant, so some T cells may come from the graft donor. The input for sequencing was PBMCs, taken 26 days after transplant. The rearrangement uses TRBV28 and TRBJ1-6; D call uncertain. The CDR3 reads CASSPPGFRDLHF. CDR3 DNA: TGTGCCAGCAGTCCCCCCGGATTTCGGGACCTCCACTTT.